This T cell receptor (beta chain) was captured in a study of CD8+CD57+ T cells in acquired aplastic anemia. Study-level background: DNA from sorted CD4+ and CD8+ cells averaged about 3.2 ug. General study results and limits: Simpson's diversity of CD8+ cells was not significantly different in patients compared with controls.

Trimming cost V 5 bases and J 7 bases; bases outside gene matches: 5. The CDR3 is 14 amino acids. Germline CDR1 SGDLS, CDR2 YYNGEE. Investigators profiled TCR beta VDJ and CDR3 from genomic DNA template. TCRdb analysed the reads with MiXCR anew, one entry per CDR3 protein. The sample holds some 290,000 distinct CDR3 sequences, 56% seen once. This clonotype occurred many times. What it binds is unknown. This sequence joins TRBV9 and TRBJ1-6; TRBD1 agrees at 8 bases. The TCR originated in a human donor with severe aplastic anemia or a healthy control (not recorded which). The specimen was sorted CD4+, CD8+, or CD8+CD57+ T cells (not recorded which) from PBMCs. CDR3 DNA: TGTGCCAGCAGAACGGGACAGGCGAATTCACCCCTCCACTTT. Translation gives CASRTGQANSPLHF.